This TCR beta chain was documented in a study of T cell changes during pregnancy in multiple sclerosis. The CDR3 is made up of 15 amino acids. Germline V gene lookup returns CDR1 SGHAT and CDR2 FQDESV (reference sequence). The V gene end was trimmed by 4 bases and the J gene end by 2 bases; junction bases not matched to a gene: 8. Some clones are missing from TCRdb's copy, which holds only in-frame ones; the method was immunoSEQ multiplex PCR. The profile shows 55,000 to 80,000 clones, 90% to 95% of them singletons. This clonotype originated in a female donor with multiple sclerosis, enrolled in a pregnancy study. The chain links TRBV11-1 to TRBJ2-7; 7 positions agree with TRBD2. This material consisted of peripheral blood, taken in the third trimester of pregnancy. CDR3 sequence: CASSSPSGRTYEQYF. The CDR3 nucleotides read TGTGCCAGCAGCTCCCCTAGCGGACGAACCTACGAGCAGTACTTC.